This entry concerns a single T cell receptor (beta chain). Its antigen remains unidentified. 5' RACE with UMI labels generated the TRB cDNA libraries. TCRdb processed the 5' RACE reads again and assigns one entry to each CDR3 protein, with no DNA. The sample spans 130,000 or so distinct CDR3 sequences; the ten largest clones claim 0.4% to 0.45%. These data come from a study of CXCR3-negative and CXCR3-positive naive CD8 T cells. Whole-study context: Each library gave roughly 1.5 +/- 0.3 million of 140 million or so TRB reads.

There are 14 residues in the CDR3. Germline CDR1 is MNHEY and CDR2 is SMNVEV (reference sequence). Whole-study results and caveats: Relative to CXCR3-negative naive cells, CXCR3-positive naive cells had more hydrophobic TRB CDR3s. TRBV-TRBJ usage matched between naive CXCR3-negative and CXCR3-positive cells but not between memory cells. Memory CD8+ cells showed much lower diversity, while both naive subsets were comparably high.

The genes are TRBV27 and TRBJ2-6. The sequenced sample was naive CXCR3+ CD8+ T cells from blood. Subset indicated: CD45RO-CCR7+CD27+CD95- naive CD8+ T cells expressing CXCR3 (TNR3+). The clonotype originates from a human donor in good health. Some clones in this sample may be carry-over from other donors' samples. The CDR3 protein is CASSLGSGANVLTF. The full variable domain, in which reference TRBV27 and TRBJ2-6 provide the parts outside the CDR3, is EAQVTQNPRYLITVTGKKLTVTCSQNMNHEYMSWYRQDPGLGLRQIYYSMNVEVTDKGDVPEGYKVSRKEKRNFPLILESPSPNQTSLYFCASSLGSGANVLTFGAGSRLTVL.